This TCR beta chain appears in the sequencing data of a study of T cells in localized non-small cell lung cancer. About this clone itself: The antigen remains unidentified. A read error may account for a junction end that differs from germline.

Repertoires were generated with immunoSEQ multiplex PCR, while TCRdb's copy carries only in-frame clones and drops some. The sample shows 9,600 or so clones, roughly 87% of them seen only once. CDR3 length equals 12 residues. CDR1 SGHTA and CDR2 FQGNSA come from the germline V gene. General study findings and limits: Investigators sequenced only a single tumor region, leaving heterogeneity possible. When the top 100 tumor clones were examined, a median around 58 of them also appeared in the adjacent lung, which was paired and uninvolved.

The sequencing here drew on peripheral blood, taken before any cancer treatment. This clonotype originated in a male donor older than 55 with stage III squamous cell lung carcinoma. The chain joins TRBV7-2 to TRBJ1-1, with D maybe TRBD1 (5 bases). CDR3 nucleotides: TGTGCCGGCAGCCTCGGGGGAACTGAAGCTTTCTTT. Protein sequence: CAGSLGGTEAFF.